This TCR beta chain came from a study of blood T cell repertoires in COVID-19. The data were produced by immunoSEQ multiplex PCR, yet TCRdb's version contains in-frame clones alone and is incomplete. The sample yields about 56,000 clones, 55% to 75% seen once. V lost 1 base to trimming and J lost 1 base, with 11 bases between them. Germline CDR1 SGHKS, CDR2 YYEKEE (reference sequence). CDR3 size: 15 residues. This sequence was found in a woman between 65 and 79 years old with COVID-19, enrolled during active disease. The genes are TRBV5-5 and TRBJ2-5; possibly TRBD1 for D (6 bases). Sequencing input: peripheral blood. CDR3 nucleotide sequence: TGTGCCAGCAGCTTGAGGGGGAGCACCCAAGAGACCCAGTACTTC. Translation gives CASSLRGSTQETQYF.